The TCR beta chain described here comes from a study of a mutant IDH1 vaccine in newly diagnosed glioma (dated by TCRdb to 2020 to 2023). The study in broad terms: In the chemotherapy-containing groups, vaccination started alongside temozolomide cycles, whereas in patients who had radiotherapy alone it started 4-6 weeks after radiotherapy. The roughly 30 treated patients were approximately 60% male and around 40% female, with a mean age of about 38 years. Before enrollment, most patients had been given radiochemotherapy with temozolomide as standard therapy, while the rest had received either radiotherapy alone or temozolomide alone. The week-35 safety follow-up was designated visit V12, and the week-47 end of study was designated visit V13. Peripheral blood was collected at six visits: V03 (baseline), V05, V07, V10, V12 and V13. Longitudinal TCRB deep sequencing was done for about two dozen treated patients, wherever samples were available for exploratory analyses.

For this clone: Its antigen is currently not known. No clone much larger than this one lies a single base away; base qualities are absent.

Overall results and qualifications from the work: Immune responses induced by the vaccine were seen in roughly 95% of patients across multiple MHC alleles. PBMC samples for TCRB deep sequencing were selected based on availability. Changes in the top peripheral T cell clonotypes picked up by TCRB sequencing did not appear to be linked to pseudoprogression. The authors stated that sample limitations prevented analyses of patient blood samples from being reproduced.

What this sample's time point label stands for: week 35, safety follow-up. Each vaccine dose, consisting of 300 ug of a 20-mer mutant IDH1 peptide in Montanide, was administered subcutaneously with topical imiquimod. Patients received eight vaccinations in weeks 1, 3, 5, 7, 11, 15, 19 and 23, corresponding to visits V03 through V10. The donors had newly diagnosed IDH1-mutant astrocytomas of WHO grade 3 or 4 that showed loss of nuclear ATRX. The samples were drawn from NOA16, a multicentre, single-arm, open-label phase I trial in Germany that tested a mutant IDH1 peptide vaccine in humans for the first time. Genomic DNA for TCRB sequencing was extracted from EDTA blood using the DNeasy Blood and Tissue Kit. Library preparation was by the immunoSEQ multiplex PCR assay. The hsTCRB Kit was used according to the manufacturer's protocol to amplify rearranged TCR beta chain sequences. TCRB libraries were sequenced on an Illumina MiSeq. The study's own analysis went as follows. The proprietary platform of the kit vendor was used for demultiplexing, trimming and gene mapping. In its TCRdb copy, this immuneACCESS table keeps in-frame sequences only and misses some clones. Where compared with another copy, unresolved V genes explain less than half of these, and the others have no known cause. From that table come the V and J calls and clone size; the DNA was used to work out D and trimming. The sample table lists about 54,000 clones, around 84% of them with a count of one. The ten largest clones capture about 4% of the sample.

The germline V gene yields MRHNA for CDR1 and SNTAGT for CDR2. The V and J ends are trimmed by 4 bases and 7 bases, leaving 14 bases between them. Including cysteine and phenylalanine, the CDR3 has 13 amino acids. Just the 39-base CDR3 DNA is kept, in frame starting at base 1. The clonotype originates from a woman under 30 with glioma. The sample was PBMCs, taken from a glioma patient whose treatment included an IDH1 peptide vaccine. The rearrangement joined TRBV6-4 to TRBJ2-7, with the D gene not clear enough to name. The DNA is TGTGCCAGCAGTGTAAACCCCTTCCTGGAGCAGTACTTC. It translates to CASSVNPFLEQYF.